Below, one T cell receptor (beta chain) is given with its context. Its target is not known. Generated by immunoSEQ multiplex PCR, the TCRdb table keeps only in-frame clones and is missing some. The sample has about 81,000 clones, 90% seen once. CDR1 and CDR2 (germline): SGHRS, YFSETQ. The length of the CDR3 is 15 residues. V lost 4 bases, J lost 8 bases, and 19 bases lay in between. This specimen belongs to a study of T cell responses to AZD1222 COVID-19 vaccine. Notes on the study in general: Clonal diversity was possibly underestimated; the donors were predominantly white British and more often female. When two AZD1222 doses had been given, Spike-specific TCR breadth and depth rose.

Material: peripheral blood, obtained 28 days after the second AZD1222 dose. The receptor was derived from an adult who received the AZD1222 COVID-19 vaccine. This sequence joins TRBV5-1 and TRBJ2-1, with D possibly being TRBD1 (6 bases). The CDR3 DNA is TGCGCCAGCAGCCCAGGGGCCCGTCCAGTGGATGAGCAGTTCTTC. Its translation: CASSPGARPVDEQFF.